This TCR beta chain derives from a study of blood T cells in healthy people across ages. The CDR3 extends over 15 amino acids. From germline, CDR1 is LGHDT and CDR2 YNNKEL (reference sequence). Study-level points and caveats: Naive CD4+ cell counts and diversity both ran higher in long-lived than in aged donors.

A second PCR of 7 to 11 cycles used a sample-barcoded 5' primer and a J-beta primer mix. TCRdb re-called the 5' RACE reads with MiXCR, one entry per CDR3 protein. The sample consists of under 2,000,000 distinct CDR3 sequences, around 50% of them appearing once. Notes on this clonotype: Its target is not known.

Sequencing used blood. The receptor's source is a middle-aged woman in good health. The rearrangement uses TRBV3-1 and TRBJ2-5, with 7 bases that match TRBD1. The J call is in doubt because the DNA end fits TRBJ2-7 better. The CDR3 reads CASSSRQGFWNEQYF. CDR3 bases: TGTGCCAGCAGCTCCCGACAGGGTTTTTGGAACGAGCAGTACTTC.